Detailed here is one TCR beta chain. Those enrolled in Seattle joined during active infection and were followed longitudinally afterward. Libraries were prepared by immunoSEQ multiplex PCR; TCRdb keeps only in-frame clonotypes and omits some of them. This sample yields over 150,000 clones, of which around 87% are seen a single time; roughly 2.4% belongs to the top ten. These data belong to a study of blood T cell repertoires in COVID-19. Study details: The study drew acute and convalescent COVID-19 samples from the United States, Italy and Spain. T cells, B-cell-depleted T cells, or PBMCs provided the cDNA or gDNA that served as material.

The ends were cut back, 0 bases at V and 8 bases at J, with 19 bases in the middle. The CDR3 has 16 residues. Germline V CDR1 and CDR2: LGHNA, YSLEER. The specimen was peripheral blood. The receptor was derived from a woman older than 75 with COVID-19, enrolled during active disease. The chain uses TRBV4-3 and TRBJ1-2; maybe TRBD1 (5 bases). The CDR3 DNA follows: TGCGCCAGCAGCCAAGATTCGGGCAGGGCCCCTAACGGCTACACCTTC. Its protein product is CASSQDSGRAPNGYTF.